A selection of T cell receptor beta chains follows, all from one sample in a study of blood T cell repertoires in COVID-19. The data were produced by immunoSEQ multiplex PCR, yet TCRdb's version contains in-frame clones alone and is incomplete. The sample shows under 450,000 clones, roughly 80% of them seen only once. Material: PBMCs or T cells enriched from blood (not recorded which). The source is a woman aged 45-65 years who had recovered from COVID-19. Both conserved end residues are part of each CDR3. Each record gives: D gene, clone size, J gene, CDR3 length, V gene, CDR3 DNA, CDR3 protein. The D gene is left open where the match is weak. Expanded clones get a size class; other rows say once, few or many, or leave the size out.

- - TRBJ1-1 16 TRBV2 TGTGCCAGCAGAGAAATACGTGGACAACGCGACTCTGAAGCTTTCTTT CASREIRGQRDSEAFF
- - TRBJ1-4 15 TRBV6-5 TGTGCCAGCAGGAACGAGGGGGATCGCGGTGAAAAACTGTTTTTT CASRNEGDRGEKLFF
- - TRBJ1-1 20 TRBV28 TGTGCCAGCAGTCTACGGGATAGCCTAACTCGATACTCCATGAACACTGAAGCTTTCTTT CASSLRDSLTRYSMNTEAFF
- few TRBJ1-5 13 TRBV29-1 TGCAGCGTTGGACCAGGGGACAATCAGCCCCAGCATTTT CSVGPGDNQPQHF
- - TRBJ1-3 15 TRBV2 TGTGCCAGCAGTGAATCAGGGATCTCTGGAAACACCATATATTTT CASSESGISGNTIYF
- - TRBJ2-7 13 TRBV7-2 TGTGCCAGCAGCCAATCCCCGGGTTACGAGCAGTACTTC CASSQSPGYEQYF
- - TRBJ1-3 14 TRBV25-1 TGTGCCAGCAGTGACGGGATTGTTGGAAACACCATATATTTT CASSDGIVGNTIYF
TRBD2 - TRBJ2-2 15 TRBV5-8 TGTGCCAGCAGCTTCGGGGGGGCCTCAACCGGGGAGCTGTTTTTT CASSFGGASTGELFF
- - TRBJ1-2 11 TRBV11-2 TGTGCCAGCAGCTTCGGGTTTGGCTACACCTTC CASSFGFGYTF
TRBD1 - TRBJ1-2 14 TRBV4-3 TGCGCCAGCAGCCCCGGCGACAGGGCCTCTGGCTACACCTTC CASSPGDRASGYTF
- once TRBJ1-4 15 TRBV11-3 TGTGCCAGCAGCTTAGGTGGACAAGGAGATGAAAAACTGTTTTTT CASSLGGQGDEKLFF
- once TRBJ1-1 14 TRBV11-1 TGTGCCAGCAGCCTTGGGGAGCCCAACACTGAAGCTTTCTTT CASSLGEPNTEAFF
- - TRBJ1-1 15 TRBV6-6 TGTGCCAGCAGTTACGGACACGGAGGGGACACTGAAGCTTTCTTT CASSYGHGGDTEAFF
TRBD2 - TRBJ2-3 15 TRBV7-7 TGTGCCAGCAGCTTAGGACTAGCTCACACAGATACGCAGTATTTT CASSLGLAHTDTQYF
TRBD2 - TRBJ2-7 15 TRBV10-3 TGTGCCATCAGTGAGTCGACGCTAGCGGGAGTCGAGGAGTACTTC CAISESTLAGVEEYF
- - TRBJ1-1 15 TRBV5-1 TGCGCCAGCAGCCTAACCGCAGGGTTGAACACTGAAGCTTTCTTT CASSLTAGLNTEAFF
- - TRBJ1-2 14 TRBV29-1 TGCAGCGTCGAAGCAGTACAGGGATTATATGGCTACACCTTC CSVEAVQGLYGYTF
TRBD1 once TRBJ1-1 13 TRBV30 TGTGCCTGGCGGACAGGGGGGGATACTGAAGCTTTCTTT CAWRTGGDTEAFF
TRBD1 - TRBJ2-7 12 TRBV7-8 TGTGCCAGCAGCCCAGGACAGGGTGGGCAGTACTTC CASSPGQGGQYF
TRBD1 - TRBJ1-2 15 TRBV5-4 TGTGCCAGCAGCTTAGAGCAACAGGGGTGGGGTGGCTACACCTTC CASSLEQQGWGGYTF
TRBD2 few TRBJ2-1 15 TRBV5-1 TGCGCCAGCAGTTGGACTAGCGGGAGTAGCAATGAGCAGTTCTTC CASSWTSGSSNEQFF
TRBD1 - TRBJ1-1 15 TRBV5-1 TGCGCCAGCAGCCCAGAGGGGGCCCCGAACACTGAAGCTTTCTTT CASSPEGAPNTEAFF
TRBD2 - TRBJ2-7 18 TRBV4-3 TGCGCCAGCAGCCAAGATCCGGCGAACGTGGGCGGGAGTTACGAGCAGTACTTC CASSQDPANVGGSYEQYF
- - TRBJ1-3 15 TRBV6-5 TGTGCCAGCAAGCAGGGATATCGATCTGGAAACACCATATATTTT CASKQGYRSGNTIYF
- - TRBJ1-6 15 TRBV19 TGTGCCAGTAGGATGCCCCGGGACACGGGGTCACCCCTCCACTTT CASRMPRDTGSPLHF
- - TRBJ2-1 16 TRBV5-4 TGTGCCAGCAGCGCTAGTCCTGCGAGCTCCTACAATGAGCAGTTCTTC CASSASPASSYNEQFF
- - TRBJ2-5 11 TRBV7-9 TGTGCCAGCAGCGCCCGGGAGACCCAGTACTTC CASSARETQYF
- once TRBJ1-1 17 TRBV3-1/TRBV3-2 TGTGCCAGCAGCCAAAGGCCCCCTAGGACAGAGGACACTGAAGCTTTCTTT CASSQRPPRTEDTEAFF
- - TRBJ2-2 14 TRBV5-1 TGCGCCAGCAGGAGGGGGTCAGGGACCGGGGAGCTGTTTTTT CASRRGSGTGELFF
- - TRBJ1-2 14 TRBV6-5 TGTGCCAGCACGGAATCCCTGGGCGGGGATGGCTACACCTTC CASTESLGGDGYTF
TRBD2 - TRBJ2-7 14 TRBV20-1 TGCAGTGCTAGTGGGCTAGCGGAGATCTACGAGCAGTACTTC CSASGLAEIYEQYF
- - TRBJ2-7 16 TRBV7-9 TGTGCCAGCAGCTTAGGGGAGACGACGGCACCCTACGAGCAGTACTTC CASSLGETTAPYEQYF
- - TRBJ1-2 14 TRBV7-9 TGTGCCAGCAGCTTAGCGGGCAGCCGCTATGGCTACACCTTC CASSLAGSRYGYTF
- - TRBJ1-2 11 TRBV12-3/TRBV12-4 TGTGCCACCTCCTTGGGCGTTGGCTACACCTTC CATSLGVGYTF
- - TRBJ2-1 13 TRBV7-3 TGTGCCAGCAGCGTTTACGGGGGTAATGAGCAGTTCTTC CASSVYGGNEQFF
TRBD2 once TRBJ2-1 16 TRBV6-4 TGTGCCAGCATTTTACCGGGACTAGGTGGCTACAATGAGCAGTTCTTC CASILPGLGGYNEQFF
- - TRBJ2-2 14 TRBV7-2 TGTGCCAGCAGCGCCCTAGCGAACACCGGGGAGCTGTTTTTT CASSALANTGELFF
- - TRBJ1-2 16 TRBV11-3 TGTGCCAGCAGCTTAGGAAGCCAGGGCACACACTATGGCTACACCTTC CASSLGSQGTHYGYTF
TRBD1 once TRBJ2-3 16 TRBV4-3 TGCGCCAGCAGCCCAAACCGGGACAGAACCACAGATACGCAGTATTTT CASSPNRDRTTDTQYF
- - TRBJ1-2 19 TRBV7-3 TGTGCCAGCAGCTTAACAGGTCCGGAACCAAGCGGAAGAAACTATGGCTACACCTTC CASSLTGPEPSGRNYGYTF
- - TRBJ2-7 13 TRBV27 TGTGCCAGCAAAAGGGGGGGACCAGGAGAGCAGTACTTC CASKRGGPGEQYF
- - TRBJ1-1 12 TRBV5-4 TGTGCCAGCAGCTGGCTCAACGCTGAAGCTTTCTTT CASSWLNAEAFF